Included here is one T cell receptor (beta chain) sequence, with context. Its antigen is unidentified. The protocol was immunoSEQ multiplex PCR, while the TCRdb copy is restricted to in-frame clones and leaves out a portion. This sample has 25,000 to 30,000 clones, with approximately 87% found just once. The source of the sample is a study of lymphopenia after photon versus proton radiotherapy. Points from the study as a whole: Oligoclonal CD8+ Temra expansion after nadir drove photon patients' diversity drop. Photon-treated patients lost naive T cells and TCR diversity; proton-treated stayed stable. Post-nadir TCR diversity decline inversely tracked overall survival among those who died.

The CDR3 is 15 residues long. Trimming removed 2 bases from V and 0 bases from J, with 10 bases in between. Germline assignment: CDR1 SEHNR and CDR2 FQNEAQ (reference sequence). The chain employs TRBV7-9 and TRBJ1-1; maybe TRBD1 (5 bases). The sequencing here drew on peripheral blood, taken from a patient treated with proton-based radiotherapy. The source is a woman aged 60-75 years with cholangiocarcinoma. Some clones in this sample may be carry-over from other donors' samples. This CDR3 is CASSLPTTVNTEAFF. The CDR3, as DNA: TGTGCCAGCAGCTTACCTACGACAGTGAACACTGAAGCTTTCTTT.